This TCR beta chain was captured in a study of blood T cell repertoires in COVID-19. Across the whole study: The samples span acute and convalescent COVID-19 from the United States, Italy and Spain. T cells, B-cell-depleted T cells, or PBMCs provided the cDNA or gDNA that served as material.

Per the original data handling: Reference gene primers were amplified, and this amplification served to estimate nucleated cell counts. Assay: immunoSEQ multiplex PCR; the TCRdb copy retains only in-frame clones and omits some. V, J and clone size reflect that table, while D and trimming were determined from the DNA. There are just under 350,000 clones in the sample; about 88% occur only once, and 6% to 8.5% lies in the top ten. Enrollment of patients from Seattle took place during active infection, with longitudinal follow-up. This CDR3 is 13 amino acids long. Losses at the gene ends were 2 bases for V and 11 bases for J; bases not matched to a gene: 8. Germline lookup yields CDR1 SEHNR and CDR2 FQNEAQ (reference sequence).

The TCR comes from a woman aged 70-85 years with COVID-19, enrolled during active disease. Input material: peripheral blood. The V and J genes are TRBV7-9 and TRBJ1-2, with 7 nucleotides matching TRBD1. The CDR3 loop reads CASSLPTGDYYTF. CDR3 nucleotides: TGTGCCAGCAGCTTACCCACAGGGGATTATTACACCTTC. Supplemented by reference TRBV7-9 and TRBJ1-2, the full variable domain reads DTGVSQNPRHKITKRGQNVTFRCDPISEHNRLYWYRQTLGQGPEFLTYFQNEAQLEKSRLLSDRFSAERPKGSFSTLEIQRTEQGDSAMYLCASSLPTGDYYTFGSGTRLTVV.